This T cell receptor beta chain was identified during a study of cytomegalovirus exposure and HLA in healthy donors. On this clone: Its antigen is currently unknown. A read error may account for a junction end that differs from germline. This specimen includes other DNA sequences encoding the same CDR3.

Findings of the study overall: Researchers had no immune exposure information except CMV serostatus available. It was taken for granted in presence/absence analyses that sequencing depth across donors was roughly uniform. Later analysis associated a missense DCLRE1C variant with TCR beta V- and J-gene trimming.

The PCR was carried out with 60 Vbeta primers and 13 Jbeta primers. The method was immunoSEQ multiplex PCR; TCRdb's version includes in-frame clones alone and lacks a portion of them. Found here are over 85,000 clones, 65% to 85% of them singletons; the top ten hold 3% to 3.5%. CDR1 SQVTM and CDR2 ANQGSEA come from the germline V gene. The CDR3 covers 11 residues. Sequencing used PBMCs. The chain recombines TRBV29-1 with TRBJ1-1, with a weak D call TRBD1 (6 bases). The TCR was taken from a man in his forties in good health and CMV-seronegative. CDR3 residues: CSVEPRGEIGF. CDR3 DNA: TGCAGCGTTGAACCCAGGGGCGAGATAGGGTTT.